This T cell receptor (beta chain) is drawn from a study of CD8+ T cells in alopecia areata. Study-wide results and limits: It was less clear whether patients shared TCRs than it was in mice, possibly because of HLA. Many expanded lesional clones stayed in scalp and blood while on tofacitinib. Scalp sequencing also captures normal skin's resident alphabeta T cells.

This sample's treatment: oral pan-JAK inhibitor, 5-10 mg twice daily. Germline V gene lookup returns CDR1 MNHEY and CDR2 SMNVEV (reference sequence). V lost 3 bases and J 0 bases, leaving 9 bases between the germline ends. CDR3 length: 15 amino acids. Comments on this clone: What it binds is unknown.

cDNA prepared by RNA extraction and subsequent reverse transcription served as the template for sequencing. Libraries were prepared by immunoSEQ multiplex PCR; TCRdb keeps only in-frame clonotypes and omits some of them. Among over 150,000 clones listed, 53% were seen once. Here the sequenced sample was CD8+ T cells sorted from blood, taken at week 24, from a patient treated with tofacitinib. This TCR was sampled from a human donor with alopecia areata. The chain joins TRBV27 to TRBJ1-5; D not resolved. The CDR3 here is CASSLASYSNQPQHF. CDR3 bases: TGTGCCAGCAGTTTGGCATCTTATAGCAATCAGCCCCAGCATTTT.